This entry features one T cell receptor (beta chain) sequence. The sample originates from a study of control samples from healthy donors and cancer patients. Sequenced by immunoSEQ multiplex PCR; TCRdb stores in-frame clones only, minus some. The data hold about 100,000 clones, with about 90% observed a single time. The TCR was taken from a woman aged 45-65 years in good health. Input material: blood.

The CDR3 sequence: CAYNPVGDDFNQPQHF. DNA for the CDR3: TGTGCCTACAACCCAGTCGGGGACGATTTCAATCAGCCCCAGCATTTT. The chain combines TRBV14 with TRBJ1-5, with D tentatively TRBD1 (5 bases). V dropped 11 bases and J dropped 3 bases, with 23 bases sitting between them. In germline, CDR1 is SGHDN, CDR2 FVKESK. The CDR3 extends over 16 amino acids.